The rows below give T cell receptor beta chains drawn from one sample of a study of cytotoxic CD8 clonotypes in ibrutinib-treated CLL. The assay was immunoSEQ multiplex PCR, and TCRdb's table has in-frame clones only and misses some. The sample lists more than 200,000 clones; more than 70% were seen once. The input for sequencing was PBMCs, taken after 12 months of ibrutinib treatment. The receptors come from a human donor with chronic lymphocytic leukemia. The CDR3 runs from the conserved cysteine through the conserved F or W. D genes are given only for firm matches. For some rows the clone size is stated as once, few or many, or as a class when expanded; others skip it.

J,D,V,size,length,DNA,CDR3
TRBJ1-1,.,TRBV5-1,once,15,TGCGCCAGCAGCTTGAGCGGGTTACAGGGCTCGGAAGCTTTCTTT,CASSLSGLQGSEAFF
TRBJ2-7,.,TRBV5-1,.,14,TGCGCCAGCAGCTCCCCGGGACTTTTGAAAGAGCAGTACTTC,CASSSPGLLKEQYF
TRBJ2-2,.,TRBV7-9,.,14,TGTGCCAGCAGCTCCCTTGGTAACACCGGGGAGCTGTTTTTT,CASSSLGNTGELFF
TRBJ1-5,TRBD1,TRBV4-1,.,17,TGCGCCAGCAGCCTACCAGACCCGGGACAGCTCAATCAGCCCCAGCATTTT,CASSLPDPGQLNQPQHF
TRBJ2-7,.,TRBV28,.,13,TGTGCCAGCAGCTATGGAGGGCCTAAAGAGCAGTACTTC,CASSYGGPKEQYF
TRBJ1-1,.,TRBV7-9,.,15,TGTGCCAGCAGCTTGGACTGGGGGGACTACACTGAAGCTTTCTTT,CASSLDWGDYTEAFF
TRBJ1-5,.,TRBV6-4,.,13,TGTGCCAGCAAGGTCCAGGTAAATCAGCCCCAGCATTTT,CASKVQVNQPQHF
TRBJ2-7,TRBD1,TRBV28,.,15,TGTGCCAGCAGTTTAAACTCAGGGGGCAATCGAGAGCAGTACTTC,CASSLNSGGNREQYF
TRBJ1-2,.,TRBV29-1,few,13,TGCAGCGTTGTAACGAGTCCGGTCTATGGCTACACCTTC,CSVVTSPVYGYTF
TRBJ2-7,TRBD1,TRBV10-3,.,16,TGTGCCATCAGTGGTCTTCTGGGACAGGGCCCCTACGAGCAGTACTTC,CAISGLLGQGPYEQYF
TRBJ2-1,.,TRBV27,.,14,TGTGCCAGCGGTGGCGATGGAACCTACAATGAGCAGTTCTTC,CASGGDGTYNEQFF
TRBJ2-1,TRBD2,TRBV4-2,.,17,TGTGCCAGCAGCTTTAGACCACTAGCGGGAGGATACAATGAGCAGTTCTTC,CASSFRPLAGGYNEQFF
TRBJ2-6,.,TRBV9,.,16,TGTGCCAGCAGCGTAGGTGCGGGCGCCGGGGCCAACGTCCTGACTTTC,CASSVGAGAGANVLTF
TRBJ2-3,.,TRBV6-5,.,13,TGTGCCAGCATAGGGACATACACAGATACGCAGTATTTT,CASIGTYTDTQYF
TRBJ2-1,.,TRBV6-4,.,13,TGTGCCAGCAGTGACTCCCAGGGAGGGGGGCAGTTCTTC,CASSDSQGGGQFF
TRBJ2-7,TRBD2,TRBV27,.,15,TGTGCCAGCAGGAAGAACCAGGGAGGGGACTACGAGCAGTACTTC,CASRKNQGGDYEQYF
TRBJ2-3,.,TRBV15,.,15,TGTGCCACCAGCAGCGGTATATCCGACACAGATACGCAGTATTTT,CATSSGISDTDTQYF
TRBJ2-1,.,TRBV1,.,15,TGCACCAGCAGCCAAGCGTCCGGGACCACACATGAGCAGTTCTTC,CTSSQASGTTHEQFF
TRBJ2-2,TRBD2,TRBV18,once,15,TGTGCCAGCTCACCCCCGGGACTAAACACCGGGGAGCTGTTTTTT,CASSPPGLNTGELFF
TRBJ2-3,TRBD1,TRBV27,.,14,TGTGCCAGCAGAAGACAGGGCAGCACAGATACGCAGTATTTT,CASRRQGSTDTQYF
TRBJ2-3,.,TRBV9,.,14,TGTGCCAGCAATAGCGGTCCTTACACAGATACGCAGTATTTT,CASNSGPYTDTQYF
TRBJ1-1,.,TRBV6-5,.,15,TGTGCCAGCAGTAGAACAGGGATAAGTAACACTGAAGCTTTCTTT,CASSRTGISNTEAFF
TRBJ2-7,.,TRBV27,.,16,TGTGCCAGCAGTTCCCTCGGAGGGCCACCCGACTACGAGCAGTACTTC,CASSSLGGPPDYEQYF
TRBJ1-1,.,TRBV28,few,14,TGTGCCAGCAGTTTGTACAGTAAGAACACTGAAGCTTTCTTT,CASSLYSKNTEAFF
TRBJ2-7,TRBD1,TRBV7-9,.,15,TGTGCCAGCAGCTTCCAGGGGGCGCCGGGCTACGAGCAGTACTTC,CASSFQGAPGYEQYF
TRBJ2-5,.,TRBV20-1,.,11,TGCAGTGCTAGACTTGGAGAGACCCAGTACTTC,CSARLGETQYF
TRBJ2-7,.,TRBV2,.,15,TGTGCCAGCAGTGTAGGGCAGGTCTCCCCCCACGAGCAGTACTTC,CASSVGQVSPHEQYF
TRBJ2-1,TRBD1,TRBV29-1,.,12,TGCAGCGTTGGGGACAGGTACAATGAGCAGTTCTTC,CSVGDRYNEQFF
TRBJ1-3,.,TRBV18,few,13,TGTGCCAGCTCACCTACGGAGGAGCACACCATATATTTT,CASSPTEEHTIYF
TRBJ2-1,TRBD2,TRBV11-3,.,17,TGTGCCAGCAGCTTAGATGGACCGGGAGGACCCTACAATGAGCAGTTCTTC,CASSLDGPGGPYNEQFF
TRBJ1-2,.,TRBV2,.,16,TGTGCCAGCAGTGAATCCCTATTATGGGGGGAGAATGGCTACACCTTC,CASSESLLWGENGYTF
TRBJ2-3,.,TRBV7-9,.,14,TGTGCCAGCAGCTTAGAAACAGGCACAGATACGCAGTATTTT,CASSLETGTDTQYF
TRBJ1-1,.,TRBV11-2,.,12,TGTGCCAGCAGCTTAGATCTCACTGAAGCTTTCTTT,CASSLDLTEAFF
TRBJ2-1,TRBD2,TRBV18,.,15,TGTGCCAGCTCACTGACTAGCGGGAGCCGCAATGAGCAGTTCTTC,CASSLTSGSRNEQFF
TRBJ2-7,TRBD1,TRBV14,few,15,TGTGCCAGCAGCCAAAATACAGGGGGCTTTAACGAGCAGTACTTC,CASSQNTGGFNEQYF
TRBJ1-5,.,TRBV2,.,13,TGTGCCAGCAGTACGGACAGTTTTCAGCCCCAGCATTTT,CASSTDSFQPQHF
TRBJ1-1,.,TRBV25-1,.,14,TGTGCCAGCAGTGAATTCGGGGCTGAAACTGAAGCTTTCTTT,CASSEFGAETEAFF
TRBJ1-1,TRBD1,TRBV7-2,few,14,TGTGCCAGCAGCTTAGTCGGACAGGGAAATGTAGCTTTCTTT,CASSLVGQGNVAFF
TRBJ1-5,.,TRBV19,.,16,TGTGCCAGTAGTATAGACCCCGGGATTAGCAATCAGCCCCAGCATTTT,CASSIDPGISNQPQHF
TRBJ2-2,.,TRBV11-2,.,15,TGTGCCAGCAGCTTCTCCCAGGGGTGGACCGGGGAGCTGTTTTTT,CASSFSQGWTGELFF
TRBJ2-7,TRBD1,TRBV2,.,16,TGTGCCAGCAGCGTAAGGGACAGGGGGCCCTCCTACGAGCAGTACTTC,CASSVRDRGPSYEQYF
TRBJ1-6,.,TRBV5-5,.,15,TGTGCCAGCACCGGGACCGGGACGGTTAATTCACCCCTCCACTTT,CASTGTGTVNSPLHF
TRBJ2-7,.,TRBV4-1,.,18,TGCGCCAGCAGCCAAGATAAGTACGGGACGAAATTCACCTACGAGCAGTACTTC,CASSQDKYGTKFTYEQYF
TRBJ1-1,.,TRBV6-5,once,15,TGTGCCAGCAGTTACAGGCCGCATAGGAACACTGAAGCTTTCTTT,CASSYRPHRNTEAFF
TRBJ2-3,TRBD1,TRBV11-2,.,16,TGTGCCAGCACATCTTGGGGACAGCCGGGTACAGATACGCAGTATTTT,CASTSWGQPGTDTQYF
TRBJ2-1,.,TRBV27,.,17,TGTGCCAGCAGTCCGATCTCGACGGGGAGCTCCTACAATGAGCAGTTCTTC,CASSPISTGSSYNEQFF